These T cell receptor beta chains were read from a single sample in a study of shared clonotypes between healthy human individuals. Clones were sequenced by immunoSEQ multiplex PCR, and TCRdb holds only the in-frame ones, with some missing. The repertoire holds almost 750,000 clones, with around 70% as singletons. The sequencing input was memory CD4+ T cells sorted from blood. The receptors were gathered from a woman aged 25 to 45 in good health. Both conserved end residues are part of each CDR3. Fields, in order: CDR3 DNA, CDR3 protein, V gene, clone size, D gene, J gene. A D gene is named only where the DNA matches it firmly. Clone size, where shown, is once, few, many, or a class for clones that have expanded.

cdr3_nt: TGTGCCAGCAGCTTATGGGGTCCAGATACGCAGTATTTT
cdr3_aa: CASSLWGPDTQYF
v_call: TRBV5-4
clone_size: .
d_call: .
j_call: TRBJ2-3

cdr3_nt: TGTGCCAGCAGTGTTGACAGGGGTTGGTACACTGAAGCTTTCTTT
cdr3_aa: CASSVDRGWYTEAFF
v_call: TRBV28
clone_size: .
d_call: TRBD1
j_call: TRBJ1-1

cdr3_nt: TGTGCCAGCAGTTTTGGGGGGGCTTATGGCTACACCTTC
cdr3_aa: CASSFGGAYGYTF
v_call: TRBV28
clone_size: .
d_call: .
j_call: TRBJ1-2

cdr3_nt: TGTGCCAGCAGCTTAGTTCAGACGGGAGGTTTCACAGATACGCAGTATTTT
cdr3_aa: CASSLVQTGGFTDTQYF
v_call: TRBV7-9
clone_size: once
d_call: TRBD2
j_call: TRBJ2-3

cdr3_nt: TGTGCCAGCAGATCCAACAATCAGCCCCAGCATTTT
cdr3_aa: CASRSNNQPQHF
v_call: TRBV6-1
clone_size: once
d_call: .
j_call: TRBJ1-5

cdr3_nt: TGCAGTGCTAGTAGGGGTGGCACCATATATTTT
cdr3_aa: CSASRGGTIYF
v_call: TRBV20-1
clone_size: .
d_call: .
j_call: TRBJ1-3

cdr3_nt: TGTGCCAGCAGTTTCCTATGGGGCGGCAATGAGCAGTTCTTC
cdr3_aa: CASSFLWGGNEQFF
v_call: TRBV28
clone_size: few
d_call: .
j_call: TRBJ2-1

cdr3_nt: TGTGCCAGCAGCGGGGCCGGGGGTGAAAAACTGTTTTTT
cdr3_aa: CASSGAGGEKLFF
v_call: TRBV28
clone_size: .
d_call: .
j_call: TRBJ1-4

cdr3_nt: TGTGCCAGCAGTTTACCCGGGACAGGGGCAGATACGCAGTATTTT
cdr3_aa: CASSLPGTGADTQYF
v_call: TRBV28
clone_size: .
d_call: TRBD1
j_call: TRBJ2-3

cdr3_nt: TGTGCCAGCAGTCGCCCGGGGGGGTGGCCCCAGCATTTT
cdr3_aa: CASSRPGGWPQHF
v_call: TRBV7-9
clone_size: .
d_call: .
j_call: TRBJ1-5

cdr3_nt: TGTGCCAGCGGCAAGCCGGGGCAGGGTCGTACTGAAGCTTTCTTT
cdr3_aa: CASGKPGQGRTEAFF
v_call: TRBV5-5
clone_size: .
d_call: .
j_call: TRBJ1-1

cdr3_nt: TGTGCCAGCTCACCAGAGAAGGGGGCCTATGGCTACACCTTC
cdr3_aa: CASSPEKGAYGYTF
v_call: TRBV18
clone_size: .
d_call: TRBD1
j_call: TRBJ1-2

cdr3_nt: TGTGCCAGCAGCTCCCCCGGGACAGGTTTCTACGAGCAGTACTTC
cdr3_aa: CASSSPGTGFYEQYF
v_call: TRBV5-8
clone_size: .
d_call: TRBD1
j_call: TRBJ2-7

cdr3_nt: TGCGCCAGCAGCTTGGCCGAGTTAGGGGGTGAAGCTTTCTTT
cdr3_aa: CASSLAELGGEAFF
v_call: TRBV5-1
clone_size: .
d_call: .
j_call: TRBJ1-1

cdr3_nt: TGTGCCAGTAGGGGGCGCACAGATACGCAGTATTTT
cdr3_aa: CASRGRTDTQYF
v_call: TRBV19
clone_size: .
d_call: .
j_call: TRBJ2-3

cdr3_nt: TGCGCCAGCGGGGGCGGGAGGGGGCCAGATACGCAGTATTTT
cdr3_aa: CASGGGRGPDTQYF
v_call: TRBV5-1
clone_size: few
d_call: TRBD2
j_call: TRBJ2-3

cdr3_nt: TGTGCCAGCAGCTTAGTCAGAGCGGGAGGACTCTACAATGAGCAGTTCTTC
cdr3_aa: CASSLVRAGGLYNEQFF
v_call: TRBV7-2
clone_size: .
d_call: TRBD2
j_call: TRBJ2-1

cdr3_nt: TGTGCCAGCAGTTTAGGACAGGGAAAATCGTTCTTC
cdr3_aa: CASSLGQGKSFF
v_call: TRBV27
clone_size: .
d_call: TRBD1
j_call: TRBJ2-1

cdr3_nt: TGCGCCAGCAGCTTTGGGGAGGCCGATTCGCAGTACTTC
cdr3_aa: CASSFGEADSQYF
v_call: TRBV5-1
clone_size: few
d_call: .
j_call: TRBJ2-7

cdr3_nt: TGTGCCAGCAGCACGAACCACGGGACTAGCGGGAGTACGGGAGAGACCCAGTACTTC
cdr3_aa: CASSTNHGTSGSTGETQYF
v_call: TRBV7-8
clone_size: .
d_call: TRBD2
j_call: TRBJ2-5

cdr3_nt: TGTGCCAGCAGCTTTCAGGGAGGGGGCACAGATACGCAGTATTTT
cdr3_aa: CASSFQGGGTDTQYF
v_call: TRBV5-5
clone_size: .
d_call: TRBD2
j_call: TRBJ2-3

cdr3_nt: TGCGCCAGCAGCTTGGCGACAGGCGATTTTTTCGCAGCTACGCAGTATTTT
cdr3_aa: CASSLATGDFFAATQYF
v_call: TRBV5-1
clone_size: .
d_call: .
j_call: TRBJ2-3

cdr3_nt: TGCAGTGCTGGCCTTGTCTACGAGCAGTACTTC
cdr3_aa: CSAGLVYEQYF
v_call: TRBV20-1
clone_size: .
d_call: .
j_call: TRBJ2-7

cdr3_nt: TGTGCCAGCAGCCAAGTGGGCTCGCAAGAGACCCAGTACTTC
cdr3_aa: CASSQVGSQETQYF
v_call: TRBV14
clone_size: .
d_call: .
j_call: TRBJ2-5

cdr3_nt: TGCGCCAGCCGACTGACAGGACCTAATGAAAAACTGTTTTTT
cdr3_aa: CASRLTGPNEKLFF
v_call: TRBV5-1
clone_size: .
d_call: .
j_call: TRBJ1-4

cdr3_nt: TGTGCCAGCAGCCCCCAACAGCCTTTAGTCAAGCAGTACTTC
cdr3_aa: CASSPQQPLVKQYF
v_call: TRBV7-9
clone_size: .
d_call: .
j_call: TRBJ2-7

cdr3_nt: TGCGCCAGCAGCCAGGTAGGACTTAGCAATCAGCCCCAGCATTTT
cdr3_aa: CASSQVGLSNQPQHF
v_call: TRBV4-1
clone_size: .
d_call: .
j_call: TRBJ1-5

cdr3_nt: TGTGCCAGCAGTGGCGCCACAAGTAACTATGGCTACACCTTC
cdr3_aa: CASSGATSNYGYTF
v_call: TRBV27
clone_size: .
d_call: .
j_call: TRBJ1-2

cdr3_nt: TGCGCCAGCAGCTTGGCTGGGACTGGCGATACGCAGTATTTT
cdr3_aa: CASSLAGTGDTQYF
v_call: TRBV5-1
clone_size: .
d_call: .
j_call: TRBJ2-3

cdr3_nt: TGTGCCAGCAGCTTGACAGCGCCCAATCAGCCCCAGCATTTT
cdr3_aa: CASSLTAPNQPQHF
v_call: TRBV7-2
clone_size: .
d_call: .
j_call: TRBJ1-5

cdr3_nt: TGTGCCAGCAGCAAAGGAGCTAGCGGGAGGGCAACGACCCAGTACTTC
cdr3_aa: CASSKGASGRATTQYF
v_call: TRBV21-1
clone_size: .
d_call: .
j_call: TRBJ2-5

cdr3_nt: TGCGCCAGCAGCTTGGACCGGCAGGGCCGGGGGAACACTGAAGCTTTCTTT
cdr3_aa: CASSLDRQGRGNTEAFF
v_call: TRBV5-1
clone_size: .
d_call: .
j_call: TRBJ1-1

cdr3_nt: TGCGCCAGCAGCTTGGAGGAGGGAACAGATACGCAGTATTTT
cdr3_aa: CASSLEEGTDTQYF
v_call: TRBV5-1
clone_size: once
d_call: .
j_call: TRBJ2-3

cdr3_nt: TGCGCCAGCAGCTTGTTTGGGGACGTGAACACTGAAGCTTTCTTT
cdr3_aa: CASSLFGDVNTEAFF
v_call: TRBV5-1
clone_size: few
d_call: .
j_call: TRBJ1-1

cdr3_nt: TGTGCCAGCAGTTTAGGGGGGGTGGTTAGTGGCTACACCTTC
cdr3_aa: CASSLGGVVSGYTF
v_call: TRBV28
clone_size: .
d_call: .
j_call: TRBJ1-2

cdr3_nt: TGTGCCAGTAGTAGGGGAGCAGGGGCAGATACGCAGTATTTT
cdr3_aa: CASSRGAGADTQYF
v_call: TRBV19
clone_size: .
d_call: .
j_call: TRBJ2-3

cdr3_nt: TGTGCCAGCAGTTCGACAGGGGGTAATGAAAAACTGTTTTTT
cdr3_aa: CASSSTGGNEKLFF
v_call: TRBV6-5
clone_size: .
d_call: TRBD1
j_call: TRBJ1-4

cdr3_nt: TGTGCCACCAGCAGAGGCTCGGGACTAGCGGGAGATGAGCAGTTCTTC
cdr3_aa: CATSRGSGLAGDEQFF
v_call: TRBV15
clone_size: .
d_call: TRBD2
j_call: TRBJ2-1

cdr3_nt: TGTGCCAGTAGTATGGATCCAGGAGGAGTCTATGGCTACACCTTC
cdr3_aa: CASSMDPGGVYGYTF
v_call: TRBV19
clone_size: few
d_call: .
j_call: TRBJ1-2

cdr3_nt: TGCGCCAGCAGCTTGGAGGGGACAGGGGGCTTCGAGCAGTACTTC
cdr3_aa: CASSLEGTGGFEQYF
v_call: TRBV5-1
clone_size: .
d_call: TRBD1
j_call: TRBJ2-7

cdr3_nt: TGTGCCAGCAGTGAATCGATTACAGGGACCACTGAAGCTTTCTTT
cdr3_aa: CASSESITGTTEAFF
v_call: TRBV25-1
clone_size: many
d_call: .
j_call: TRBJ1-1

cdr3_nt: TGTGCCAGCAGTTACTCGGGGGCTGGGGAACAAGAGACCCAGTACTTC
cdr3_aa: CASSYSGAGEQETQYF
v_call: TRBV6-5
clone_size: .
d_call: .
j_call: TRBJ2-5

cdr3_nt: TGCGCCAGCAGCTTGTCTAGCGGAGCATACAATGAGCAGTTCTTC
cdr3_aa: CASSLSSGAYNEQFF
v_call: TRBV5-1
clone_size: .
d_call: TRBD2
j_call: TRBJ2-1

cdr3_nt: TGTGCCAGCAGCTCCGGACTAGGAATAGATACGCAGTATTTT
cdr3_aa: CASSSGLGIDTQYF
v_call: TRBV7-9
clone_size: .
d_call: TRBD2
j_call: TRBJ2-3

cdr3_nt: TGTGCCAGCCGGTCTAGCGGAAGGCCCTACTCCTACGAGCAGTACTTC
cdr3_aa: CASRSSGRPYSYEQYF
v_call: TRBV2
clone_size: .
d_call: TRBD2
j_call: TRBJ2-7

cdr3_nt: TGCGCCAGCAGCCGTTACCTGGACAGAAACATTCAGTACTTC
cdr3_aa: CASSRYLDRNIQYF
v_call: TRBV4-1
clone_size: .
d_call: .
j_call: TRBJ2-4

cdr3_nt: TGTGCCAGCATTTCGGGACAGGGGATTTCTAACTATGGCTACACCTTC
cdr3_aa: CASISGQGISNYGYTF
v_call: TRBV28
clone_size: many
d_call: TRBD1
j_call: TRBJ1-2

cdr3_nt: TGCACCAGCAGCCAGATCATCCTACGGGGGCGATGCACTGAAGCTTTCTTT
cdr3_aa: CTSSQIILRGRCTEAFF
v_call: TRBV1
clone_size: .
d_call: .
j_call: TRBJ1-1

cdr3_nt: TGTGCCAGCAGCTTAGTCCTCGGTAGCCGGCGCGATGAAAAACTGTTTTTT
cdr3_aa: CASSLVLGSRRDEKLFF
v_call: TRBV7-8
clone_size: .
d_call: .
j_call: TRBJ1-4

cdr3_nt: TGTGCCAGTAGTATATCCGGGACAGGAGGTACTGAAGCTTTCTTT
cdr3_aa: CASSISGTGGTEAFF
v_call: TRBV19
clone_size: .
d_call: TRBD1
j_call: TRBJ1-1